This TCR beta chain comes out of a study of CD8 T cells in Susac syndrome (dated by TCRdb to about 2019). Background on the whole study: Repertoire sequencing was used to test whether CD8+ T cell activation and differentiation in Susac syndrome was antigen driven. The study compared CD8+ T cell repertoire clonality among 12 healthy donors, roughly 14 Susac syndrome patients and around 16 multiple sclerosis patients.

RNA was extracted with the RNeasy kit and roughly 0.5 to 1 ug was reverse transcribed using random hexamers. TCR beta CDR3 regions were amplified with the immunoSEQ multiplex PCR assay covering 54 Vbeta and 13 Jbeta segments. PCR amplification bias was corrected by using a synthetic template baseline for primer optimization and computational correction. The paper's processing steps were these. Reads were annotated to V, D and J genes according to IMGT and were analyzed with immunoSEQ Analyzer, with only productive sequences retained. Clonality was computed as one minus Shannon entropy normalized by log2 of the number of productive unique sequences. For each patient and control, public and private clones were evaluated among the 100 most prevalent clones. Susac-specific clones were defined as absent from healthy and MS cohorts, over a thousand published viral clones and other ImmuneACCESS disease sequences. The public reads were reanalyzed by TCRdb: fastp trimming at Q25, MiXCR alignment, in-frame beta chains only. Each CDR3 protein gets just one entry, which takes the most common genes and DNA from the rows behind it. The V and J calls come from TCRdb's annotation, not from the publication. This sample gives about 47,000 distinct CDR3 sequences in total; approximately 92% of them show up just once. The ten top clones hold about 0.41% of the sample.

A note on this clonotype: What this receptor recognizes is not known. The record has no base qualities; no much larger clone is one base away.

What the work shows at the level of the full study, not this receptor alone: The study acknowledged that relatively few individuals were included in the TCR sequencing and HLA analysis.

High-throughput TCR beta sequencing profiled peripheral blood CD8+ and CD4+ T cells from healthy donors, Susac syndrome patients and multiple sclerosis patients. The healthy donors served as controls matched for age and sex. CD8+ TEMRA cells were enriched by FACS, while bulk CD8+ and CD4+ T cells were purified by magnetic negative isolation. Blood was drawn into EDTA tubes, processed within 24 hours, and PBMCs were isolated by density gradient centrifugation. PBMCs intended for TCR sequencing were cryopreserved in liquid nitrogen and thawed later in a water bath at 37 degrees C. Purity of sorted or isolated CD4+, CD8+ and CD8+ TEMRA cells was at least 90%. V sheds 4 bases and J sheds 6 bases, leaving 12 bases between their ends. CDR1 and CDR2, per the germline V gene, are SNHLY and FYNNEI. Reading from cysteine to phenylalanine, the CDR3 counts 13 amino acids. Left in the record is the CDR3 DNA by itself, 39 bases read in frame from the first base.

The material sequenced was CD8+ T cells from PBMCs. This sequence uses TRBV2 and TRBJ1-2; the D gene cannot be resolved reliably. This receptor was obtained from a human donor in good health. The CDR3 corresponds to CASSATGDDGYTF. The DNA sequence is TGTGCCAGCAGTGCCACCGGAGACGATGGCTACACCTTC.